The sample holds many counts of the clone carrying this T cell receptor (beta chain). The target antigen is unknown. Germline V gene data show CDR1 as SGHTA and CDR2 as FQGNSA. With 1 base removed from V and 7 bases from J, the gap between germline ends came to 16 bases. The CDR3 covers 15 residues. These data belong to a study of early T cells in non-severe SARS-CoV-2 infection. Study at large: Sequencing used unsorted whole-blood bulk RNA, so chains lack pairing.

Unique molecular identifiers were added to individual cDNA molecules. TCRdb used MiXCR to reprocess the 5' RACE reads, holding one entry per CDR3 protein. The repertoire consists of nearly 70,000 distinct CDR3 sequences, with over 3.5% occurring once and the leading ten covering roughly 3.4%. Study-level findings and limits: VDJdb-based annotation leaned toward anti-spike CD8 responses and missed private and CD4 specificities.

Source: whole blood, taken at baseline. The chain recombines TRBV7-2 with TRBJ1-2; possibly TRBD1 for D (5 bases). The receptor was derived from an adult who was a healthcare worker with PCR-confirmed SARS-CoV-2 infection or an uninfected control (not recorded which). The donor label of this sample is uncertain. The CDR3 is CASSLGWGPEGGYTF. Here the CDR3 DNA reads TGTGCCAGCAGCTTAGGATGGGGACCGGAGGGTGGCTACACCTTC.